This paragraph covers one T cell receptor beta chain sequence. CDR1 and CDR2 (germline): SGHTA, FQGNSA. The CDR3 totals 15 residues. The V end lost 1 base, the J end lost 6 bases, and 13 bases lay between the germline ends. These data are taken from a study of T cells in Graves' hyperthyroidism and ophthalmopathy. Amplified TCR beta CDR3 regions came from RNA transcripts. HTBI primers were employed in a first-round RT-PCR of the TCR CDR3. MiXCR, applied by TCRdb to the multiplex PCR reads, yields one record per CDR3 protein. Counted here are around 400,000 distinct CDR3 sequences, around 16% occurring once; the ten biggest clones make up roughly a quarter.

The TCR was taken from a woman aged 18-29 years with Graves' hyperthyroidism that later progressed to Graves' ophthalmopathy. Sequencing was performed on blood. The rearrangement links TRBV7-2 to TRBJ2-1; D is unclear. DNA of the CDR3: TGTGCCAGCAGCTTAGGAACGTCCCGAGGCAATGAGCAGTTCTTC. It yields the protein CASSLGTSRGNEQFF. Based on the CDR3 plus reference TRBV7-2 and TRBJ2-1, the full variable domain is GAGVSQSPSNKVTEKGKDVELRCDPISGHTALYWYRQSLGQGLEFLIYFQGNSAPDKSGLPSDRFSAERTGGSVSTLTIQRTQQEDSAVYLCASSLGTSRGNEQFFGPGTRLTVL.